Listed below are T cell receptor beta chains from one sample, sequenced in a study of T cell responses to AZD1222 COVID-19 vaccine. TCRdb keeps only in-frame clones here, not all; method: immunoSEQ multiplex PCR. The sample has roughly 160,000 clones, roughly 88% seen once. Specimen: peripheral blood, collected 28 days after the second AZD1222 dose. The receptors stem from an adult who received the AZD1222 COVID-19 vaccine. Each CDR3 is given with its conserved first and last residue.

TRBJ2-7	TRBV7-9	CASSLEWRGDTYEQYF
TRBJ2-2	TRBV4-3	CASSQDRIGELFF
TRBJ2-1	TRBV6-5	CASTLSGAGEDEQFF
TRBJ1-2	TRBV5-1	CASSGDTGTGGVYGYTF
TRBJ1-5	TRBV2	CASSASGTGLSLRNQPQHF
TRBJ2-3	TRBV19	CASTPGTSGGYTDTQYF
TRBJ1-1	TRBV6-5	CASNRDGGGEAFF
TRBJ1-6	TRBV27	CASSLIAGTNSPLHF
TRBJ1-1	TRBV13	CASSVRQGRGDTEAFF
TRBJ1-5	TRBV5-4	CASSPDPGINQPQHF
TRBJ1-2	TRBV19	CASKERDNGYTF
TRBJ1-6	TRBV7-3	CASSLAGNSPLHF
TRBJ2-3	TRBV6-5	CASSYSWTDTQYF
TRBJ2-7	TRBV5-4	CASSQTGPGEQYF
TRBJ2-2	TRBV18	CASSRGGELFF
TRBJ1-2	TRBV20-1	CSASLFTF